The subject of this entry is one TCR beta chain. These data come from a study of graft-versus-host responses after intestinal transplantation. Only in-frame clones appear in the TCRdb table, and some are missing; sequencing was by immunoSEQ multiplex PCR. The sample includes approximately 74,000 clones, about nine tenths of them seen just once. The TCR sequence derives from a human patient who received an intestinal transplant, so some T cells may come from the graft donor. This specimen was PBMCs, taken 98 days after intestinal transplantation.

The CDR3 spells CASSEPVGADQETQYF. CDR3 sequence (DNA): TGTGCCAGCAGTGAACCGGTGGGGGCCGACCAAGAGACCCAGTACTTC. The genes are TRBV25-1 and TRBJ2-5, with D perhaps TRBD1 (6 bases). This CDR3 has 16 amino acids. V was trimmed by 2 bases and J by 0 bases, leaving 13 bases between them. Germline CDR1 MGHDK, CDR2 SYGVNS.